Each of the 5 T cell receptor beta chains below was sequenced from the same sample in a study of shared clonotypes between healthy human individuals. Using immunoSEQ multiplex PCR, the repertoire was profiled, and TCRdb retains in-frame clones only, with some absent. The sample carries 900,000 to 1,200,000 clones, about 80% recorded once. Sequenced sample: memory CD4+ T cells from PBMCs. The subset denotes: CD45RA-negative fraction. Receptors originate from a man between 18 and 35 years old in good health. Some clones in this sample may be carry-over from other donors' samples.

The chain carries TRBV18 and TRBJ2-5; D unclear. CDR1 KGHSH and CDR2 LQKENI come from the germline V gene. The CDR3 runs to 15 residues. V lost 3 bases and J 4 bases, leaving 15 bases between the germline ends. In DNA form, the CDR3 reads TGTGCCAGCTCACCTACACGGTCAGACGGAGAGACCCAGTACTTC. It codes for CASSPTRSDGETQYF.

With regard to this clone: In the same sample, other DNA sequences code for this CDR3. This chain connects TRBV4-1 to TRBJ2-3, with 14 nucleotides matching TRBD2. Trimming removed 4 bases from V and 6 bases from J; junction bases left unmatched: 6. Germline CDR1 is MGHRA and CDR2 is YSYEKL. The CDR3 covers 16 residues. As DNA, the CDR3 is TGCGCCAGCAGCCCGGGACTAGCGGGAGCCGGGGATACGCAGTATTTT. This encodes CASSPGLAGAGDTQYF.

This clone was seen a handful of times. The CDR3 DNA follows: TGTGCCAGCAGCCAAGAATCAGGGTGGGGCACTGAAGCTTTCTTT. Translation: CASSQESGWGTEAFF. The V gene is TRBV14, the J gene TRBJ1-1; weak D call: TRBD1 (5 bases). Per germline, CDR1 SGHDN and CDR2 FVKESK. Between the trimmed V and J ends, which lost 0 bases and 4 bases, there was a span of 12 bases. The CDR3 extends over 15 amino acids.

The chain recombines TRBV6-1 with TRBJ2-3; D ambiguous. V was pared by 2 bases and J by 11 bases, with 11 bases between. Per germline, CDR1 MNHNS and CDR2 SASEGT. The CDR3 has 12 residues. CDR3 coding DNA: TGTGCCAGCAGTGAAAGTGCGTTAGGGCAGTATTTT. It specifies CASSESALGQYF.

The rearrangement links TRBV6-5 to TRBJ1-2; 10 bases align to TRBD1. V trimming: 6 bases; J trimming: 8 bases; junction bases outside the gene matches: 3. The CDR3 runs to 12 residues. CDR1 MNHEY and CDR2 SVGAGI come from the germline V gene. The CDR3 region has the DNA TGTGCCAGCAGGACAGGGGGCGGAGGCTACACCTTC. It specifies CASRTGGGGYTF.